This entry describes one T cell receptor beta chain. Clones were read by immunoSEQ multiplex PCR, and TCRdb kept only the in-frame ones, dropping some. The table records roughly 110,000 clones, roughly 90% of them present only once. These data belong to a study of T cell responses to AZD1222 COVID-19 vaccine. Looked up from germline, CDR1 is SGHTA and CDR2 is FQGNSA. Trimming stripped 5 bases from V and 4 bases from J, with 9 bases between. The CDR3 is 12 residues long. V usage is TRBV7-2 and J usage is TRBJ2-7; D not certain. This TCR was sampled from an adult in good health. The sequenced sample was peripheral blood, obtained on day 0 of AZD1222 vaccination. This CDR3 is CASSPYKYEQYF. CDR3 in DNA: TGTGCCAGCAGCCCCTACAAGTACGAGCAGTACTTC.